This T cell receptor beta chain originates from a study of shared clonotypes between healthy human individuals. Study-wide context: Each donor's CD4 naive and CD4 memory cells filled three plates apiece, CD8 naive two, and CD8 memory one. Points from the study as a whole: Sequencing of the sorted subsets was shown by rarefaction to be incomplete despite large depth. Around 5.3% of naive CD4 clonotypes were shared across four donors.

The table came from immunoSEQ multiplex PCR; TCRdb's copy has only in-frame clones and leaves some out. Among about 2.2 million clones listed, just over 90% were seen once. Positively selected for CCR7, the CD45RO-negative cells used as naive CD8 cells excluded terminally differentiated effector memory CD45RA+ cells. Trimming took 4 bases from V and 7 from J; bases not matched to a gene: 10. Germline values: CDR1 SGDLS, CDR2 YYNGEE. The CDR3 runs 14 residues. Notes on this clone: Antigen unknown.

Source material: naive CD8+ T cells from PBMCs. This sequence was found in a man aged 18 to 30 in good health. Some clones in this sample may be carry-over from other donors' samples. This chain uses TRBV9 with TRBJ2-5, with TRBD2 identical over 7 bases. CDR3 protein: CASSLGLVTGTQYF. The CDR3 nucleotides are TGTGCCAGCAGCTTAGGACTAGTAACGGGGACCCAGTACTTC.